This T cell receptor beta chain was retrieved from a study of OX40 agonist ivuxolimab in advanced cancers. Study-level results: Relative to CD4+ cells, CD8+ T cells on average had more expanded clones.

TCRdb keeps only in-frame clones here, not all; method: immunoSEQ multiplex PCR. The table lists around 40,000 clones, around 86% of them singletons. Concerning this clone itself: Its antigen is not identified.

V lost 4 bases, J lost 1 base, and 13 bases lay in between. Germline lookup yields CDR1 LGHNA and CDR2 YNFKEQ. The CDR3 is 15 residues long. The sequencing used CD4+ or CD8+ T cells sorted from blood, collected in a trial of the OX40 agonist ivuxolimab. This sequence joins TRBV4-2 and TRBJ1-1; D unresolved. The sequence derives from an adult with an advanced solid tumor such as melanoma, head and neck, liver or kidney cancer. CDR3 DNA: TGTGCCAGCAGCCCCTGGAGTGCAGGGAACACTGAAGCTTTCTTT. This gives the protein CASSPWSAGNTEAFF.